The TCR beta chain under discussion was sequenced for a study of Ad26.COV2.S vaccination and SARS-CoV-2 variants. Study summary: Dosing was one shot or two shots 56 days apart.

The treatment is: over 15 received Ad26.COV2.S at low or high dose, single or two shots; several received placebo; per-sample allocation not given. It was on day 63 after the first vaccine or placebo injection that samples were taken. CDR3 size: 13 residues. Trimming cost V 0 bases and J 8 bases, with 6 bases left between them. The germline CDR1 and CDR2 sequences are SGHRS and YFSETQ. In this sample, this clone turned up once. This table comes from immunoSEQ multiplex PCR, and its TCRdb copy is limited to in-frame clones, with some not included. The sample has about 350,000 clones, 88% seen once; the top ten hold 6.4%.

This specimen was peripheral blood, taken in a trial of Ad26.COV2.S vaccine versus placebo. The gene calls are TRBV5-1 and TRBJ1-6; D possibly corresponds to TRBD1 (6 bases). This TCR came from a person aged 18-60 years who received the Ad26.COV2.S COVID-19 vaccine or a placebo. For the CDR3, the DNA is TGCGCCAGCAGCTTGGAGGGGGATTCACCCCTCCACTTT. Residues: CASSLEGDSPLHF. The entire variable domain, with the rest obtained from reference TRBV5-1 and TRBJ1-6, is as follows: KAGVTQTPRYLIKTRGQQVTLSCSPISGHRSVSWYQQTPGQGLQFLFEYFSETQRNKGNFPGRFSGRQFSNSRSEMNVSTLELGDSALYLCASSLEGDSPLHFGNGTRLTVT.